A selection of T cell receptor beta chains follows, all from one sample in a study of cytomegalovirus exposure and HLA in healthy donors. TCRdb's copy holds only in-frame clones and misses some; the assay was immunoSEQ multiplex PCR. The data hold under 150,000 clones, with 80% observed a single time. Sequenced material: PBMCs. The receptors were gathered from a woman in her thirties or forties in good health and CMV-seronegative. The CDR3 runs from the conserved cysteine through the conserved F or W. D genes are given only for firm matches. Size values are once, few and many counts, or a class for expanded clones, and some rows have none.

CASSQGKGGGNEKLFF	TGTGCCAGCAGCCAAGGAAAGGGAGGGGGTAATGAAAAACTGTTTTTT	TRBV4-2	TRBJ1-4	NA	NA
CASSYSSGNTGELFF	TGTGCCAGCAGTTACTCGTCCGGGAACACCGGGGAGCTGTTTTTT	TRBV6-6	TRBJ2-2	NA	NA
CASSLSGGASYEQYF	TGTGCCAGCAGCCTCAGCGGGGGGGCCTCCTACGAGCAGTACTTC	TRBV6-1	TRBJ2-7	TRBD2	NA
CASSQEAGIGNTIYF	TGTGCCAGCAGCCAAGAAGCAGGGATCGGAAACACCATATATTTT	TRBV4-2	TRBJ1-3	NA	NA
CASSVDRICPAFF	TGTGCCAGCAGCGTAGACAGGATCTGCCCAGCTTTCTTT	TRBV9	TRBJ1-1	NA	NA
CASREMNTEAFF	TGTGCCAGCAGAGAGATGAACACTGAAGCTTTCTTT	TRBV2	TRBJ1-1	NA	once
CASHSGTGSTGELFF	TGTGCCAGTCACTCCGGGACAGGATCCACCGGGGAGCTGTTTTTT	TRBV19	TRBJ2-2	TRBD1	NA
CASSSSSGRTGELFF	TGTGCCAGCAGTTCCTCTAGTGGTCGCACCGGGGAGCTGTTTTTT	TRBV27	TRBJ2-2	NA	NA
CASSLEQGSANQPQHF	TGTGCCAGCAGCCTCGAACAGGGGTCCGCGAATCAGCCCCAGCATTTT	TRBV4-2	TRBJ1-5	TRBD1	NA
CASSQEVGRGNSPLHF	TGTGCCAGCAGCCAAGAGGTGGGCAGGGGGAATTCACCCCTCCACTTT	TRBV4-2	TRBJ1-6	TRBD1	NA
CASSQGEANIQYF	TGTGCCAGCAGCCAGGGTGAGGCGAACATTCAGTACTTC	TRBV5-6	TRBJ2-4	NA	NA
CASSLGLAGLDEQFF	TGTGCTAGTAGCTTAGGACTAGCGGGGTTGGATGAGCAGTTCTTC	TRBV7-7	TRBJ2-1	TRBD2	NA
CATQDLLDSPLHF	TGTGCCACACAGGACCTCTTGGATTCACCCCTCCACTTT	TRBV19	TRBJ1-6	NA	NA
CASSFRALAGAGNEQFF	TGTGCCAGCAGCTTTAGAGCACTAGCGGGAGCGGGAAATGAGCAGTTCTTC	TRBV7-6	TRBJ2-1	TRBD2	NA
CASSQDVAVTDTQYF	TGTGCCAGCAGCCAAGATGTTGCGGTCACAGATACGCAGTATTTT	TRBV14	TRBJ2-3	NA	NA
CASSPTGLYSNQPQHF	TGTGCCAGCAGCCCAACAGGGCTTTATAGCAATCAGCCCCAGCATTTT	TRBV7-8	TRBJ1-5	NA	NA
CATSRDPQARHYEQYF	TGTGCCACCAGCAGAGATCCTCAAGCGCGCCACTACGAGCAGTACTTC	TRBV15	TRBJ2-7	NA	NA
CASSQARLAIGGELFF	TGCGCCAGCAGCCAAGCCCGACTAGCTATCGGCGGGGAGCTGTTTTTT	TRBV4-1	TRBJ2-2	TRBD2	once
CASSLPYSNTEAFF	TGTGCCAGCAGCTTGCCCTACTCGAACACTGAAGCTTTCTTT	TRBV5-4	TRBJ1-1	NA	NA
CASLAYRDSSREQYF	TGTGCCAGCTTAGCCTACCGGGACTCTTCTCGAGAGCAGTACTTC	TRBV5-6	TRBJ2-7	NA	NA